This T cell receptor (beta chain) was identified in a study of metastatic and nonmetastatic thyroid tumors. Original processing methods: In papillary thyroid cancer, a distant-metastasis classifier was built using CDR3 differences across clinicopathological groups. TCRdb recomputed clones from the PCR reads via MiXCR. These V and J calls originate from TCRdb's pipeline instead of the authors' own analysis. The profile shows almost 35,000 clones, approximately 34% of them singletons. No patient received treatment before thyroid surgery. This clone was seen only a few times. There are 14 residues in the CDR3. The germline gives CDR1 LNHDA, CDR2 SQIVND (reference sequence). V was pared by 6 bases and J by 6 bases, with 7 bases of the junction left unmatched.

The chain employs TRBV19 and TRBJ2-1; 8 bases map to TRBD1. Sequencing used tumor tissue. The sequence came from a female donor with papillary thyroid cancer or a benign thyroid nodule (not recorded which). Some clones in this sample may be carry-over from other donors' samples. The CDR3 nucleotides are TGTGCCAGTAGCTCGGGACAGGCCGGCAATGAGCAGTTCTTC. Residues: CASSSGQAGNEQFF.